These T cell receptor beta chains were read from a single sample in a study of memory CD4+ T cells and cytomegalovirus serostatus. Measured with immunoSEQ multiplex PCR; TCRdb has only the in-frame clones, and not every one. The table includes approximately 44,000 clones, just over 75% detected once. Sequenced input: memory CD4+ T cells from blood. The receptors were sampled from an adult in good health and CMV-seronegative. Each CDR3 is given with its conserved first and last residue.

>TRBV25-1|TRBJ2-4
CASRQGGVNIQYF
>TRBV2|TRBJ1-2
CASSEEGDYGYTF
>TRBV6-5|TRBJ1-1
CASSSRLNTEAFF
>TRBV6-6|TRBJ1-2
CASSQQGNYGYTF
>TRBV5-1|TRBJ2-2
CASSLEEGTGELFF
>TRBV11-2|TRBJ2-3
CASSLDSLHTSTDTQYF
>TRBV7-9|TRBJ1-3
CASTPGQGSGNTIYF
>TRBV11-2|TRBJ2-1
CASSLGGGGFDEQFF
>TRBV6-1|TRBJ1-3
CASSEVLDRGYSRGNTIYF
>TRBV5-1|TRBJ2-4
CASSLLGSGKNIQYF
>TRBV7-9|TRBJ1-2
CASSLTNYGYTF
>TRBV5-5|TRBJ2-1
CASSLFRGSYNEQFF
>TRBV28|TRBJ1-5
CASSPSDRVYSNQPQHF
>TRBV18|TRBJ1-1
CASSPAGARNTEAFF
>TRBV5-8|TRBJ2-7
CASSLTGIYEQYF
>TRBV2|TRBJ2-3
CASRTQGSDTQYF
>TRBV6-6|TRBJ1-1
CASTRQSLNTEAFF
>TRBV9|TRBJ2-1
CASSLSTGGPDEQFF
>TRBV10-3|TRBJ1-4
CAISGGANEKLFF